This record looks at one T cell receptor (beta chain) sequence and its context. Its antigen is currently unknown. Caucasian individuals from Russia who were healthy and aged about 6 to 95 acted as donors. The CDR3 sequence is 13 residues long. The trim removed 6 bases at V and 6 bases at J, leaving 9 bases unmatched. Per germline, CDR1 SQVTM and CDR2 ANQGSEA. Through a sample-barcoded 5' primer and a J-beta primer mix, a second PCR was run for roughly 6 to 12 cycles. Tags on each cDNA molecule came from a template-switch adaptor with 12 random nucleotides. Each CDR3 protein gets one entry after TCRdb re-called the 5' RACE reads with MiXCR. The sample has fewer than 950,000 distinct CDR3 sequences; roughly 50% are singletons. The data were obtained in a study of blood T cells in healthy people across ages. Points from the study as a whole: The long-lived group displayed more naive CD4+ cells, plus higher diversity, than the aged donors did. Roughly linearly, TCR beta diversity per million T cells fell as age increased.

This sequence originates from a man of 80 years or more in good health. Sequencing was performed on blood. The gene calls are TRBV29-1 and TRBJ2-7; 9 positions agree with TRBD1. CDR3 sequence: CSVRTGVQTEQYF. Written as DNA, the CDR3 is TGCAGCGTCCGGACAGGGGTTCAAACCGAGCAGTACTTC.